The rows below give T cell receptor beta chains drawn from one sample of a study of spatial heterogeneity in lung cancer. TCRdb re-called the 5' RACE reads through MiXCR, storing one row per CDR3 protein. This sample has 49,000 or so distinct CDR3 sequences, with approximately 10% found just once. The sequences come from PBMCs, collected at surgery. All receptors come from a female donor with early-stage non-small cell lung cancer. The CDR3 runs from the conserved cysteine through the conserved F or W. A D gene is named only where the DNA matches it firmly. Size tells how often a clone was seen (once, few, many) or the class of an expanded clone, and some rows leave it out.

abundance	v_gene	j_gene	d_gene	CDR3nt	CDR3aa
few	TRBV19	TRBJ2-2	NA	TGTGCCAGTAGTATACGGCGGGTGTTGAACACCGGGGAGCTGTTTTTT	CASSIRRVLNTGELFF
NA	TRBV30	TRBJ2-2	NA	TGTGCCTGGAGGGCCGGGGAGCTGTTTTTT	CAWRAGELFF
few	TRBV6-2/TRBV6-3	TRBJ2-2	NA	TGTGCCAGCACTAGGACAGCCACCGGGGAGCTGTTTTTT	CASTRTATGELFF
few	TRBV9	TRBJ2-7	TRBD1	TGTGCCAGCAGCCCAACAGGGGCAACATCCTACGAGCAGTACTTC	CASSPTGATSYEQYF
many	TRBV29-1	TRBJ2-7	NA	TGCAGCGCAGCTACTTCCTACGAGCAGTACTTC	CSAATSYEQYF
few	TRBV7-2	TRBJ2-3	NA	TGTGCCAGCAGCTCCTTGCTAGTGGGCACAGATACGCAGTATTTT	CASSSLLVGTDTQYF
many	TRBV29-1	TRBJ1-2	NA	TGTGCAGGGGATGGCTATGGCTACACCTTC	CAGDGYGYTF
few	TRBV20-1	TRBJ2-5	NA	TGCAGTGCTAGACCGCAGACATCCCAAGAGACCCAGTACTTC	CSARPQTSQETQYF
NA	TRBV5-4	TRBJ2-5	TRBD2	TGTGCCAGCAGCTCTCAACGGACTAGCGGGGGAGAGACCCAGTACTTC	CASSSQRTSGGETQYF
many	TRBV6-4	TRBJ2-1	TRBD2	TGTGCCAGCAGTGAACTAGCGAGAAACATCAATGAGCAGTTCTTC	CASSELARNINEQFF